Below, 14 T cell receptor beta chains from the same sample are listed, as sequenced in a study of blood T cell repertoires in COVID-19. Assay: immunoSEQ multiplex PCR; the TCRdb copy retains only in-frame clones and omits some. Of 150,000 or so clones in the sample, 75% to 90% were seen once. The sequencing input was peripheral blood. The receptors here all came from a human donor in a cohort sampled during active COVID-19.

The chain carries TRBV27 and TRBJ2-7, with TRBD1 matching 8 bases. Germline V gene sequence: CDR1 MNHEY, CDR2 SMNVEV (reference sequence). There are 15 residues in the CDR3. Trimming at V came to 6 bases and at J to 3 bases, leaving 10 bases not matched to a gene. The CDR3: CASSSTGTGYYEQYF. Written as DNA, the CDR3 is TGTGCCAGCAGCTCTACCGGGACAGGTTACTACGAGCAGTACTTC.

The CDR3 DNA follows: TGTGCCAGCAGCGTAGTTACTCTCGGGACAGCGAACACTGAAGCTTTCTTT. It is translated as CASSVVTLGTANTEAFF. The chain carries TRBV9 and TRBJ1-1, with 7 positions matching TRBD1. Germline V gene sequence: CDR1 SGDLS, CDR2 YYNGEE. J was trimmed by 1 base and V by 0 bases; bases with no gene match: 9. This CDR3 has 17 residues. Looking up the rest from reference TRBV9 and TRBJ1-1 gives the full variable domain: DSGVTQTPKHLITATGQRVTLRCSPRSGDLSVYWYQQSLDQGLQFLIQYYNGEERAKGNILERFSAQQFPDLHSELNLSSLELGDSALYFCASSVVTLGTANTEAFFGQGTRLTVV.

V usage is TRBV9 and J usage is TRBJ2-1, with D unresolved. The CDR3 is 15 amino acids. Germline V gene lookup returns CDR1 SGDLS and CDR2 YYNGEE. V was trimmed by 3 bases and J by 3 bases, leaving 13 bases between them. In DNA form, the CDR3 reads TGTGCCAGCAGCGCGTGGAGACTCGACTACAATGAGCAGTTCTTC. Its protein is CASSAWRLDYNEQFF.

This clone was observed a single time. CDR3 sequence reads: CASSTLRGQVEAFF. CDR3 nucleotides: TGTGCCAGCAGTACTTTAAGGGGGCAGGTTGAAGCTTTCTTT. The chain recombines TRBV6-5 with TRBJ1-1, with TRBD1 matching over 7 bases. Germline CDR1 MNHEY, CDR2 SVGAGI. The CDR3 contains 14 residues. Losses at the gene ends were 5 bases for V and 7 bases for J; bases not matched to a gene: 10.

The chain combines TRBV11-2 with TRBJ2-7; D uncertain. The CDR3 sequence is 13 residues long. Germline V lookup: CDR1 SGHAT, CDR2 FQNNGV. Trimming left V 6 bases short and J 2 bases short, with 11 bases between. This CDR3 is CASSVIATYEQYF. The CDR3 DNA reads TGTGCCAGCAGTGTTATAGCAACCTACGAGCAGTACTTC.

The V call is TRBV7-9, the J call TRBJ1-2; 8 positions agree with TRBD1. The CDR3 runs to 14 residues. V was clipped by 3 bases and J by 5 bases; unmatched bases: 5. The germline CDR1 and CDR2 sequences are SEHNR and FQNEAQ (reference sequence). The CDR3 nucleotides read TGTGCCAGCAGCTTTCCGGGACAGGATTATGGCTACACCTTC. Protein product: CASSFPGQDYGYTF.

This clone was detected once. J is TRBJ2-7 and V is TRBV7-2; TRBD1 matches at 12 bases. Unmatched junction bases numbered 15, after V lost 5 bases and J lost 1 base. The CDR3 covers 19 residues. The germline CDR1 and CDR2 sequences are SGHTA and FQGNSA. CDR3 loop: CASSQPWGTGGAESYEQYF. The CDR3 DNA sequence: TGTGCCAGCAGCCAGCCGTGGGGGACAGGGGGCGCGGAATCCTACGAGCAGTACTTC.

This sequence joins TRBV4-1 and TRBJ2-2; 9 nucleotides align to TRBD1. This CDR3 is built from 16 residues. Germline V gene sequence: CDR1 MGHRA, CDR2 YSYEKL. Unmatched junction bases numbered 8, after V lost 5 bases and J lost 4 bases. CDR3 protein: CASSSYRGRITGELFF. The CDR3 DNA is TGCGCCAGCAGCTCCTACAGGGGGCGCATCACCGGGGAGCTGTTTTTT.

CDR3 region: CATSRGQVTNTEAFF. As DNA, the CDR3 is TGTGCCACCAGCAGGGGACAGGTGACGAACACTGAAGCTTTCTTT. V and J are TRBV15 and TRBJ1-1; 8 nucleotides line up with TRBD1. Trimming cost V 3 bases and J 1 base; bases outside gene matches: 4. The CDR3 consists of 15 residues. Per germline, CDR1 LNHNV and CDR2 YYDKDF (reference sequence).

This clone came up once. The chain is built from TRBV5-6 and TRBJ2-1, with 7 bases fitting TRBD2. The CDR3 extends over 14 amino acids. V dropped 3 bases and J dropped 5; count of bases not matched to a gene: 5. Germline CDR1 is SGHDT and CDR2 is YYEEEE. CDR3 coding DNA: TGTGCCAGCAGCTCCTGGACTAGTCACAATGAGCAGTTCTTC. The encoded protein is CASSSWTSHNEQFF.

The rearrangement uses TRBV7-9 and TRBJ1-1, with 7 bases fitting TRBD1. CDR3 length equals 14 residues. Germline CDR1 SEHNR, CDR2 FQNEAQ (reference sequence). The ends lost 8 bases at V and 6 bases at J; junction bases unmatched: 12. The CDR3 DNA is TGTGCCAGCTTACAGGGGATGAGGTTCTCTGAAGCTTTCTTT. Translated: CASLQGMRFSEAFF.

This clone was recorded at least ten times. This chain connects TRBV30 to TRBJ2-1, with TRBD2 matching 11 bases. Per the germline V gene, CDR1 is GTSNPN and CDR2 is SVGIG (reference sequence). CDR3 length: 14 amino acids. The junction had 8 bases not matched to a gene; V was cut back by 1 base and J by 12 bases. The CDR3 region is CAWSGGLAVQAQFF. The CDR3 DNA sequence: TGTGCCTGGAGTGGGGGACTAGCGGTCCAAGCGCAGTTCTTC.

V and J are TRBV4-1 and TRBJ1-1; unclear D gene. Deletions cut 2 bases from V and 5 bases from J, with 9 bases between. This CDR3 is built from 13 residues. Germline V gene data show CDR1 as MGHRA and CDR2 as YSYEKL. In nucleotides, the CDR3 is TGCGCCAGCAGCCAATCGGGGTGGACTGAAGCTTTCTTT. It codes for CASSQSGWTEAFF.

The V gene is TRBV12-3 or TRBV12-4, the J gene TRBJ1-4; D remains unclear. With 3 bases removed from V and 5 bases from J, the gap between germline ends came to 7 bases. The CDR3 has 13 residues. CDR3: CASSLAQNEKLFF. CDR3 in DNA: TGTGCCAGCAGTTTGGCCCAGAATGAAAAACTGTTTTTT.